This T cell receptor beta chain was sequenced during a study of beta chain features in type 1 diabetes. Study results and caveats: Sequencing from cDNA could over-represent high-TCR-expressing cells.

With respect to this clone: Its target is not known.

Trimming took off 2 bases at V and 0 bases at J, with 7 bases between the two ends. The CDR3 length is 14 residues. CDR1 and CDR2 (germline): GTSNPN, SVGIG (reference sequence). The investigators reverse transcribed all of the isolated RNA, so they sequenced expressed TCRB transcripts. TCRdb keeps only in-frame clones here, not all; method: immunoSEQ multiplex PCR. The sample holds 450,000 to 600,000 clones, approximately 30% seen once. Specimen: naive CD4+ T cells from blood. The clonotype comes from a man aged 18 to 30 in good health. J is TRBJ1-4 and V is TRBV30, with D unresolved. In DNA, the CDR3 is TGTGCCTGGAGTACGTCCCCAACTAATGAAAAACTGTTTTTT. Its protein is CAWSTSPTNEKLFF.